This T cell receptor beta chain emerged from a study of shared clonotypes between healthy human individuals. Study-wide results and caveats: What limited the represented genetic and exposure-history diversity was the small number of donors.

All the donors were Caucasian adults who lived in Nashville, Tennessee. CD8 memory fractions consisted of CD45RO+ and CCR7-negative CD45RA+ TemRA cells together. The CDR3 length is 15 residues. V dropped 0 bases and J dropped 4 bases, with 14 bases sitting between them. Germline CDR1 is SGHNT and CDR2 is YYREEE (reference sequence). Concerning this clone: Its target is not known.

The data were produced by immunoSEQ multiplex PCR, yet TCRdb's version contains in-frame clones alone and is incomplete. Among a few hundred thousand clones, about 96% were seen once, and the ten largest hold about 0.32%. The sequence derives from a man younger than 40 in good health. V gene TRBV5-4 combines with J gene TRBJ2-7; no firm D call. Sample: memory CD8+ T cells sorted from blood. The sample's subset: CD45RO+ cells pooled with CCR7-negative TemRA cells. This CDR3 reads CASSLGSVTQYEQYF. The CDR3 DNA reads TGTGCCAGCAGCTTGGGCTCTGTCACACAGTACGAGCAGTACTTC.